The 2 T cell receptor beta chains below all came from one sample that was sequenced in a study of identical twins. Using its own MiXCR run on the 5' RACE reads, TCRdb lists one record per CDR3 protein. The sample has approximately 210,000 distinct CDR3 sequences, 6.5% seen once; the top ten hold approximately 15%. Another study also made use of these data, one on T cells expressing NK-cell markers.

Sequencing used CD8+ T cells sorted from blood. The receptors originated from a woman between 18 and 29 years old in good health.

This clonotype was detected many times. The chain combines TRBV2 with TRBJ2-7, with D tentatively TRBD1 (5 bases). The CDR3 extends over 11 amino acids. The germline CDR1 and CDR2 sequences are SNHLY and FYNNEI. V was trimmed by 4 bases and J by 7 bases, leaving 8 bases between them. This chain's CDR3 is CASSGGTEQYF. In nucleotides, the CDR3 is TGTGCCAGCAGTGGGGGCACTGAGCAGTACTTC.

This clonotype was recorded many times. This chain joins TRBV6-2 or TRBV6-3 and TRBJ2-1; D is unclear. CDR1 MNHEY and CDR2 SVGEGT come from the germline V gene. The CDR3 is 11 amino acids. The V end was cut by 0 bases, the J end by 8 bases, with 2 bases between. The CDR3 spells CASSYSYEQFF. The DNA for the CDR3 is TGTGCCAGCAGTTACTCCTATGAGCAGTTCTTC.